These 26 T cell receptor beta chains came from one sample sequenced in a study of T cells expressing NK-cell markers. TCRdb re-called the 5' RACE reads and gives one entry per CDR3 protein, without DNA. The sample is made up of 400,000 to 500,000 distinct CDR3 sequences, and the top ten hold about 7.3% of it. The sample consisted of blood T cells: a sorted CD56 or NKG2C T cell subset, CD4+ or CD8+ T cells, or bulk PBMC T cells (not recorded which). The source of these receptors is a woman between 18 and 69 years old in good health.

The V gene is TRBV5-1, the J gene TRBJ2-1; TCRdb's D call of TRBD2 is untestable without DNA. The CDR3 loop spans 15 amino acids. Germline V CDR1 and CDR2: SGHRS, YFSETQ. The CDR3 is CASEFLAGGYNEQFF.

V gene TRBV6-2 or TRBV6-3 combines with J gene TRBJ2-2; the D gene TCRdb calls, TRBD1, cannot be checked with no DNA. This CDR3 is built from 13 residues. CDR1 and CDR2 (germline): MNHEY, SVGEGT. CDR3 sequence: CASSPLGTGELFF.

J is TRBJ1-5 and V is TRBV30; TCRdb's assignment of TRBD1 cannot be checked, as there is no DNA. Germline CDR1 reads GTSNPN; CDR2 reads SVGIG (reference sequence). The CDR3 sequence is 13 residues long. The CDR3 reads CAWSESGNRPQHF.

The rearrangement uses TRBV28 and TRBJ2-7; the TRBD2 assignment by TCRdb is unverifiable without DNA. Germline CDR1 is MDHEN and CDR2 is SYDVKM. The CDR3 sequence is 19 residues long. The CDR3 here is CASGAPRGASSGLAYEQYF.

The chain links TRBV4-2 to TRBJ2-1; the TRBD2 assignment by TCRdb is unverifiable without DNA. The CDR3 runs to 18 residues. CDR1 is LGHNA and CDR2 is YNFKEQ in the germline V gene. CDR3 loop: CASSQVLAGEWSYNEQFF.

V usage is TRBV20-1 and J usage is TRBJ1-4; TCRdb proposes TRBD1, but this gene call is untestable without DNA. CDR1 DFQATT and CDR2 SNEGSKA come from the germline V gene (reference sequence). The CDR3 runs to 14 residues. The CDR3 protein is CSATQGLLDEKLFF.

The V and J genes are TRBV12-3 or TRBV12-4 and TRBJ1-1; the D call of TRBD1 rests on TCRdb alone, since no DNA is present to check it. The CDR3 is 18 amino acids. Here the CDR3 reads CAIDRLGGQQGMNTEAFF.

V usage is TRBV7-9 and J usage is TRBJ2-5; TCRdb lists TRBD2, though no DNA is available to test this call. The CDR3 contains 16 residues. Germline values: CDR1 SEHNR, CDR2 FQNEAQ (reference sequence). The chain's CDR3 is CASSLAVGALQETQYF.

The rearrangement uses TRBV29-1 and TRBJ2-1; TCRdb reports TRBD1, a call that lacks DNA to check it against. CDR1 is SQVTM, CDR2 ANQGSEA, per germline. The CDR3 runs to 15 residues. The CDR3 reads CSVRRGAENYNEQFF.

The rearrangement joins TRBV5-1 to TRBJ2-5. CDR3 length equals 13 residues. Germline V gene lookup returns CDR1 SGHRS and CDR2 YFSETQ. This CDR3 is CASSLEGQETQYF.

The CDR3 region is CSAGLAGAYEQYF. This rearrangement joins TRBV20-1 to TRBJ2-7; as DNA is missing, the TRBD2 call by TCRdb cannot be tested. The CDR3 sequence is 13 residues long. CDR1 and CDR2 (germline): DFQATT, SNEGSKA (reference sequence).

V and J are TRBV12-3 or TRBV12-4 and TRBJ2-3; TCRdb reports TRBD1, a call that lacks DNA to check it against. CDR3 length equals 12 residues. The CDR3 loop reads CASSPGAATQYF.

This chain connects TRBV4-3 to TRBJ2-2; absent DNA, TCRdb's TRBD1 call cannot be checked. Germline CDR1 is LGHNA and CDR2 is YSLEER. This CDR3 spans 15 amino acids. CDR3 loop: CASSQVAGDTGELFF.

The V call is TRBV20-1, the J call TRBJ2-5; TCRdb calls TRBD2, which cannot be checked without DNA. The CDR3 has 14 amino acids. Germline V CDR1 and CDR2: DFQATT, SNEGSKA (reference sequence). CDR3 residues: CSARTSGSSETQYF.

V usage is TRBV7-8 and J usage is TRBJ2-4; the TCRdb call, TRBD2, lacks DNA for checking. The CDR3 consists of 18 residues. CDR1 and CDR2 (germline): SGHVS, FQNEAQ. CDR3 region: CASSFLRRDPRRGNIQYF.

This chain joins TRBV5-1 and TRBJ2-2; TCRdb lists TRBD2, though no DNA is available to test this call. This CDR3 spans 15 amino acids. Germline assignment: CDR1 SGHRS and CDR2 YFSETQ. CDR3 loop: CASSPRAANTGELFF.

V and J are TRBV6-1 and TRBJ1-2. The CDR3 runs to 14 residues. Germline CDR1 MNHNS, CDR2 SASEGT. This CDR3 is CASTQFGVDYGYTF.

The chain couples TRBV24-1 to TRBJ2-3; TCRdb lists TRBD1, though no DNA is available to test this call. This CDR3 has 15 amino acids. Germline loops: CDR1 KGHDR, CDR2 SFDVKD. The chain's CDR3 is CATSDGQGLTDTQYF.

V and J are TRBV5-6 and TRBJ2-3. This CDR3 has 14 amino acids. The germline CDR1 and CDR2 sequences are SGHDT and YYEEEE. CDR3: CTSSSDRSTDTQYF.

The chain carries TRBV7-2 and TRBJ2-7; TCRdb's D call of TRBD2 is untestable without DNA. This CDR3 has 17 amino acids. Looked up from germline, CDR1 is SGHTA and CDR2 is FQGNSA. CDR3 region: CASSPRLAGDVSHEQYF.

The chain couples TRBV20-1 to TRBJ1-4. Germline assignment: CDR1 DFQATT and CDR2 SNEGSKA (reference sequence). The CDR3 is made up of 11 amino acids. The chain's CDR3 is CSASTNEKLFF.

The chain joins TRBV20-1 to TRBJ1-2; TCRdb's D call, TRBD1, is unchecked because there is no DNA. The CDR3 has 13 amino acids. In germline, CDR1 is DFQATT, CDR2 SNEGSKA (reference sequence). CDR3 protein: CSAKDRGDYGYTF.

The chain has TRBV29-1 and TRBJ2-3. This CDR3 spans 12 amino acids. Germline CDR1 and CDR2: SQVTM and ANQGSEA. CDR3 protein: CSVRRITDTQYF.

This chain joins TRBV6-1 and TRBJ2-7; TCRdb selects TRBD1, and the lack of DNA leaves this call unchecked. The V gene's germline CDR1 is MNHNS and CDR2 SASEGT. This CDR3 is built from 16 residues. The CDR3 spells CASMDRYLPSSYEQYF.

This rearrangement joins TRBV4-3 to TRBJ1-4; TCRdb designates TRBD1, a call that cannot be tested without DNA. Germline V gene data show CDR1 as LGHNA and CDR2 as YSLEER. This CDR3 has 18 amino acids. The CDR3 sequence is CASSQEPSGTGGNEKLFF.

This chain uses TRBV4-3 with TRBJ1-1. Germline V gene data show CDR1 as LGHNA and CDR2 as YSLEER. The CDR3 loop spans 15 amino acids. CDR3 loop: CASSLTRVTNTEAFF.